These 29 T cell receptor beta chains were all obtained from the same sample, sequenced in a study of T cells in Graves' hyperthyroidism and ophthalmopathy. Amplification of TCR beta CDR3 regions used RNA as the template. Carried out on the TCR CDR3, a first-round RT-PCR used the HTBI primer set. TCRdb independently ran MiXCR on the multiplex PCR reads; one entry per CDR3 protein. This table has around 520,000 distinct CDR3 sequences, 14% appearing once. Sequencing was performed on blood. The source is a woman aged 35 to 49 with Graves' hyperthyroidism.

The CDR3 DNA sequence: TGCGCCAGCAGTGAGGCCATTCGGCCCGGGGAGCTGTTTTTT. This gives the protein CASSEAIRPGELFF. The chain has TRBV10-2 and TRBJ2-2; D is unclear. The V gene's germline CDR1 is WSHSY and CDR2 SAAADI. CDR3 size: 14 residues. V was clipped by 2 bases and J by 6 bases, with 10 bases between them.

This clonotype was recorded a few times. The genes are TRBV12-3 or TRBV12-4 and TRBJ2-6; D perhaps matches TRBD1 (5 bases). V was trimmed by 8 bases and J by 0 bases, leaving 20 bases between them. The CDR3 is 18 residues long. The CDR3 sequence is CASSSDRLAPSGANVLTF. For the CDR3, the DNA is TGTGCCAGCTCAAGTGACAGACTTGCACCCTCTGGGGCCAACGTCCTGACTTTC.

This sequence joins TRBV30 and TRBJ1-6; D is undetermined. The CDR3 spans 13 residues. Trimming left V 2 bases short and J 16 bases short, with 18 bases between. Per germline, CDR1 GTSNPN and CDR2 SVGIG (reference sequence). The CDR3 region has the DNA TGTGCCTGGAGTAGGAACGGCATCCTACTTCTCCACTTT. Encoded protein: CAWSRNGILLLHF.

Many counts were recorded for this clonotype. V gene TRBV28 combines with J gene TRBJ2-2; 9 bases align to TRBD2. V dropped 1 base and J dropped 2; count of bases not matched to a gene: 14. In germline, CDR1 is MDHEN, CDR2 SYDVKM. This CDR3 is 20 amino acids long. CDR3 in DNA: TGTGCCAGCAGTTTATCTGTTTTTACCGGCGGGAGGGCAAACACCGGGGAGCTGTTTTTT. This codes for CASSLSVFTGGRANTGELFF.

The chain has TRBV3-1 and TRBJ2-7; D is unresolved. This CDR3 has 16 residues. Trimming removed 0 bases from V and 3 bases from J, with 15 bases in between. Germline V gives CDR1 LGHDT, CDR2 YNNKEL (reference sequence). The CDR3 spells CASSQDPEAGSYEQYF. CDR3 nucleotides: TGTGCCAGCAGCCAAGATCCAGAGGCAGGCAGCTACGAGCAGTACTTC.

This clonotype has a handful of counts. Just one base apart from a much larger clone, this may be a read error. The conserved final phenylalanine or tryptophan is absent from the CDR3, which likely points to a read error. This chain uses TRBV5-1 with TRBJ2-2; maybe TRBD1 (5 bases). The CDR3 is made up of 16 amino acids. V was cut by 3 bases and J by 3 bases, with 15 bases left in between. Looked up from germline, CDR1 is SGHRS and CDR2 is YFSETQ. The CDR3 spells CASSSNVVGDTGELFL. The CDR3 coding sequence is TGCGCCAGCAGCTCAAACGTGGTAGGGGACACCGGGGAGCTGTTTCTT.

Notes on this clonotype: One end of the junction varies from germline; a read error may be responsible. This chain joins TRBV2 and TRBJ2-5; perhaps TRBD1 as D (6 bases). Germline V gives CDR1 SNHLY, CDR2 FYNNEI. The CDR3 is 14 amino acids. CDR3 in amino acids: CASSLGTIEETQYF. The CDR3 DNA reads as TGTGCCAGCAGTCTGGGGACAATTGAAGAGACCCAATACTTC.

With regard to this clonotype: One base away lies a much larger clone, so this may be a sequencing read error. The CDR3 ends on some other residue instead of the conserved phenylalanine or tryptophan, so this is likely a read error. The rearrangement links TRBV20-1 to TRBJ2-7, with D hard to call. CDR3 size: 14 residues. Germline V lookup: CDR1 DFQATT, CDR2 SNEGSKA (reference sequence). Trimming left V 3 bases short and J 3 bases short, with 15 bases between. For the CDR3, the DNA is TGCAGTGCTAGCCCCTCGGGCAACTTCTACGAGCAGTACCTC. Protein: CSASPSGNFYEQYL.

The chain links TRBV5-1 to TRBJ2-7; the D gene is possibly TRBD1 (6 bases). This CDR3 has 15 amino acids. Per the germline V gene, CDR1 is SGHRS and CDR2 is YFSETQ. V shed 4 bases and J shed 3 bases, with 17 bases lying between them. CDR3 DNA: TGCGCCAGCAGCCTTACCGGGACAATCAACTACGAGCAGTACTTC. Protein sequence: CASSLTGTINYEQYF. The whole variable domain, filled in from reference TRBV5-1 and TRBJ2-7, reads KAGVTQTPRYLIKTRGQQVTLSCSPISGHRSVSWYQQTPGQGLQFLFEYFSETQRNKGNFPGRFSGRQFSNSRSEMNVSTLELGDSALYLCASSLTGTINYEQYFGPGTRLTVT.

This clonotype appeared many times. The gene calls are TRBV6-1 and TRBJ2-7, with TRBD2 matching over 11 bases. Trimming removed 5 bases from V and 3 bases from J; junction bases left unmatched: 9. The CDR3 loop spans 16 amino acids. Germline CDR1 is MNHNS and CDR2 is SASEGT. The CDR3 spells CASSHTGLADIYEQYF. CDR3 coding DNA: TGTGCCAGCAGTCACACGGGACTAGCGGATATCTACGAGCAGTACTTC.

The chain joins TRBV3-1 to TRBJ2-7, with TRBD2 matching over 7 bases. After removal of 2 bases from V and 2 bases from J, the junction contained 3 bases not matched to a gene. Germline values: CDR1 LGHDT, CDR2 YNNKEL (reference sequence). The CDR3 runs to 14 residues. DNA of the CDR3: TGTGCCAGCAGCCAATGGGGGAGGGCCTACGAGCAGTACTTC. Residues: CASSQWGRAYEQYF.

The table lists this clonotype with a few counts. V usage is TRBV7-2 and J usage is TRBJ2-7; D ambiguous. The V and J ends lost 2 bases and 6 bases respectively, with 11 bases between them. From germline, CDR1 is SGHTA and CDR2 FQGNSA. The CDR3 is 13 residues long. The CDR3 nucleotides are TGTGCCAGCAGCTTACTTGGGGTCGGCGAGCAGTACTTC. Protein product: CASSLLGVGEQYF.

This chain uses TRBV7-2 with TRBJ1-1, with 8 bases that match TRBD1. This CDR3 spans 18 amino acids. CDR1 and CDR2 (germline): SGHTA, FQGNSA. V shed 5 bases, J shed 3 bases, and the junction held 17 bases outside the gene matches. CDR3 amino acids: CASSPLAGGAFVDTEAFF. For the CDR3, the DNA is TGTGCCAGCAGCCCTCTCGCAGGGGGCGCGTTTGTGGACACTGAAGCTTTCTTT.

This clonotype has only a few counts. CDR3 residues: CATSRLAGDGEQYF. Here the CDR3 DNA reads TGTGCCACCAGCAGACTAGCGGGAGATGGTGAGCAGTACTTC. The rearrangement joins TRBV15 to TRBJ2-7; 10 bases map to TRBD2. The CDR3 spans 14 residues. After removal of 2 bases from V and 7 bases from J, the junction contained 5 bases not matched to a gene. Looked up from germline, CDR1 is LNHNV and CDR2 is YYDKDF (reference sequence).

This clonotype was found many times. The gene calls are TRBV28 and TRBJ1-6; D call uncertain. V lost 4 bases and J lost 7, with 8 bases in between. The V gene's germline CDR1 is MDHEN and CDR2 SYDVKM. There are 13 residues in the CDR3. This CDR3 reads CASSSLENSPLHF. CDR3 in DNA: TGTGCCAGCAGTTCCTTAGAGAATTCACCCCTCCACTTT. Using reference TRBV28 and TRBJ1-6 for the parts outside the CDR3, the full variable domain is DVKVTQSSRYLVKRTGEKVFLECVQDMDHENMFWYRQDPGLGLRLIYFSYDVKMKEKGDIPEGYSVSREKKERFSLILESASTNQTSMYLCASSSLENSPLHFGNGTRLTVT.

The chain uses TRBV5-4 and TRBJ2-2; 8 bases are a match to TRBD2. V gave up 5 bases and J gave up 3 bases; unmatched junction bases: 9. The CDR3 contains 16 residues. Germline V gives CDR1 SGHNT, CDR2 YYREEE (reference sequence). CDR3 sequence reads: CASRRSGSQDTGELFF. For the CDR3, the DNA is TGTGCCAGCAGACGAAGCGGGAGCCAGGACACCGGGGAGCTGTTTTTT.

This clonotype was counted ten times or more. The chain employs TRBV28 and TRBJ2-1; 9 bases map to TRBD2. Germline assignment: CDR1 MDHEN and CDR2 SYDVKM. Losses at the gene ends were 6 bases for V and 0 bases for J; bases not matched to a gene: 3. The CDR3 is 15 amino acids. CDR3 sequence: CASRTLAGSYNEQFF. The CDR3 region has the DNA TGTGCCAGCAGAACACTAGCGGGCTCCTACAATGAGCAGTTCTTC.

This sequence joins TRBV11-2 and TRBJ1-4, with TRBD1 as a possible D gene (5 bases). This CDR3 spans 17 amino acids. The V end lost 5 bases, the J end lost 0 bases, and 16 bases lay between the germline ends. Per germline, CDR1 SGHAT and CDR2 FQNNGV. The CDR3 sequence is CASSARQRSATNEKLFF. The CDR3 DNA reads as TGTGCCAGCAGCGCGCGACAGAGAAGTGCAACTAATGAAAAACTGTTTTTT.

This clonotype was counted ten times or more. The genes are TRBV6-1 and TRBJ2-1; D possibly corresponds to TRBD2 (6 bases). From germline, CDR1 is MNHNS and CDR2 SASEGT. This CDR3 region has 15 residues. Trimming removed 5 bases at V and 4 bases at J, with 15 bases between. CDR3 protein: CASSPGGGRYNEQFF. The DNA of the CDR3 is TGTGCCAGCAGTCCCGGCGGAGGGCGGTACAATGAGCAGTTCTTC.

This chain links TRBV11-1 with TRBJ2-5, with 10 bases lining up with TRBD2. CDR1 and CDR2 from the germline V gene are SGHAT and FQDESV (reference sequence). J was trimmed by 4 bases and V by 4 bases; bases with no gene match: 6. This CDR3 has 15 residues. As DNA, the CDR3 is TGTGCCAGCAGCTCCCTAGCGGGAGAGCGAGAGACCCAGTACTTC. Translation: CASSSLAGERETQYF.

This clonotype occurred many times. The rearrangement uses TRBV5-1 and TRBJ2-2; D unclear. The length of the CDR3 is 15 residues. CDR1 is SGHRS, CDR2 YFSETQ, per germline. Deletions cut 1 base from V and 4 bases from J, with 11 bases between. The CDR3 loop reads CASSLWGGSTGELFF. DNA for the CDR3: TGCGCCAGCAGCTTGTGGGGTGGCAGCACCGGGGAGCTGTTTTTT.

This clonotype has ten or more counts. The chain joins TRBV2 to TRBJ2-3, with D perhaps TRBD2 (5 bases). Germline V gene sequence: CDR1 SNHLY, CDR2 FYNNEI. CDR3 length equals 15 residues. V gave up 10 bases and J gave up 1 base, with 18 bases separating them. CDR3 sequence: CATSAGWRGTDTQYF. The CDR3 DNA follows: TGTGCCACCTCTGCGGGCTGGCGGGGCACAGATACGCAGTATTTT.

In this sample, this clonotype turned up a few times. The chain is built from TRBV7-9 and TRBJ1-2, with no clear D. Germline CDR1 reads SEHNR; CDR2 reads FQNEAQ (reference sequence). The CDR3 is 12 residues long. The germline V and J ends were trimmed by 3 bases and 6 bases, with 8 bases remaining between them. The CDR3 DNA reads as TGTGCCAGCAGCTTGGGTGATCATGGCTACACCTTC. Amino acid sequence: CASSLGDHGYTF.

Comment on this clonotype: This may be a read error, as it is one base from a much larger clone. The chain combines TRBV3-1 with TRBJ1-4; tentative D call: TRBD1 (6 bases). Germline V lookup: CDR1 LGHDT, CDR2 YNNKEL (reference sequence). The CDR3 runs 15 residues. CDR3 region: CASSQDRGANEKPFF. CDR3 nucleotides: TGTGCCAGCAGCCAAGATCGGGGGGCTAATGAAAAACCGTTTTTT.

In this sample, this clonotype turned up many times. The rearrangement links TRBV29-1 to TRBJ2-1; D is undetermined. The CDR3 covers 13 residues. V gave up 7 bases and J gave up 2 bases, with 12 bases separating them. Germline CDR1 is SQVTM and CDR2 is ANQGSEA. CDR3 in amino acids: CSAEHPAYNEQFF. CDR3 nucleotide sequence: TGCAGCGCCGAACATCCGGCCTACAATGAGCAGTTCTTC.

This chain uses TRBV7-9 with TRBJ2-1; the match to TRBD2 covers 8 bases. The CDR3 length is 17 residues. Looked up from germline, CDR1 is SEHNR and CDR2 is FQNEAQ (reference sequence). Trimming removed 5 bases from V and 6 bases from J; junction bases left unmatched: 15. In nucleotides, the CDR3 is TGTGCCAGCAGCCCCCCCTCCGGGAGGGCCGGAAGCAATGAGCAGTTCTTC. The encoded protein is CASSPPSGRAGSNEQFF.

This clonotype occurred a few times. CDR3 residues: CSVDTGTSGTHEQYF. The CDR3 nucleotides are TGCAGCGTTGACACCGGGACTAGCGGGACGCACGAGCAGTACTTC. The rearrangement joins TRBV29-1 to TRBJ2-7; 13 bases match TRBD2. Trimming cost V 3 bases and J 5 bases; bases outside gene matches: 7. The CDR3 spans 15 residues. CDR1 SQVTM and CDR2 ANQGSEA come from the germline V gene.

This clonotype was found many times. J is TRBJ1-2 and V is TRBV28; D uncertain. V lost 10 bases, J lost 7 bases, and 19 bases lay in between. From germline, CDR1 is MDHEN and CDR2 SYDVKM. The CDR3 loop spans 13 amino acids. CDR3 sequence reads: CATSPEGRGGYTF. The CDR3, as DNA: TGTGCCACCTCCCCGGAGGGAAGAGGTGGCTACACCTTC.

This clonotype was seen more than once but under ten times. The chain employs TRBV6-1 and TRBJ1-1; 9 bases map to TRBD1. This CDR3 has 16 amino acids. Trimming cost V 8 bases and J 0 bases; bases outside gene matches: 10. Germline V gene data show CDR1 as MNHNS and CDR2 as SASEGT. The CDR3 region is CASSEVGTGMNTEAFF. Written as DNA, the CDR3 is TGTGCCAGCTCCGAGGTTGGGACAGGGATGAACACTGAAGCTTTCTTT.